What follows are 15 T cell receptor beta chains derived from one specimen sequenced in a study of OX40 agonist ivuxolimab in advanced cancers. Sequencing was performed with immunoSEQ multiplex PCR; in TCRdb, only in-frame clones are kept and a portion is missing. The sample lists tens of thousands of clones; about 90% were seen once. The sequencing here drew on CD4+ or CD8+ T cells sorted from blood, taken in a trial of the OX40 agonist ivuxolimab. The receptor source for this set is an adult with an advanced solid tumor such as melanoma, head and neck, liver or kidney cancer.

V gene TRBV28 combines with J gene TRBJ2-3; D gene unclear. The CDR3 has 15 amino acids. V was cut by 6 bases and J by 4 bases, with 17 bases left in between. CDR1 MDHEN and CDR2 SYDVKM come from the germline V gene. CDR3 sequence: CASSSPGPGSDTQYF. The DNA of the CDR3 is TGTGCCAGCAGCTCCCCGGGCCCCGGATCAGATACGCAGTATTTT.

V and J are TRBV21-1 and TRBJ1-2. TRBV21-1 is annotated as a pseudogene. This CDR3 contains 12 residues. CDR3: CASSTGDYGYTF. CDR3 sequence (DNA): TGTGCCAGCAGTACCGGGGACTATGGCTACACCTTC.

This clone showed up just once. The chain combines TRBV21-1 with TRBJ2-7; whether TRBD2, the table's D call, matches the DNA was not checked. TRBV21-1 has pseudogene status. The CDR3 totals 14 residues. The CDR3 loop is CASIVARAVGEQYF. CDR3 nucleotide sequence: TGTGCCAGCATCGTAGCGAGGGCAGTCGGCGAGCAGTACTTC.

The V gene is TRBV5-5, the J gene TRBJ1-1; D possibly corresponds to TRBD1 (6 bases). CDR1 and CDR2 (germline): SGHKS, YYEKEE (reference sequence). The CDR3 extends over 16 amino acids. V gave up 4 bases and J gave up 3 bases, with 19 bases separating them. CDR3 coding DNA: TGTGCCAGCAGCCGATCGATTACAGGGAGTTACACTGAAGCTTTCTTT. Translated: CASSRSITGSYTEAFF.

In its sample, this clone was seen once. The chain has TRBV19 and TRBJ2-4; TRBD2 aligns across 14 bases. Germline V gene sequence: CDR1 LNHDA, CDR2 SQIVND (reference sequence). The J segment lost 1 base and the V segment lost 3 bases, leaving 11 bases of the junction unmatched. This CDR3 has 20 residues. For the CDR3, the DNA is TGTGCCAGTAGTATCCCTTCGGGACTAGCGGGAGTGCTCGCCAAAAACATTCAGTACTTC. It yields the protein CASSIPSGLAGVLAKNIQYF.

The genes are TRBV19 and TRBJ1-5; D is unresolved. The CDR3 extends over 14 amino acids. Trimming cost V 4 bases and J 7 bases, with 14 bases left between them. The germline gives CDR1 LNHDA, CDR2 SQIVND (reference sequence). The CDR3 DNA is TGTGCCAGTAGTAGGGCACTTGAAGCCCAGCCCCAGCATTTT. As protein: CASSRALEAQPQHF.

The V call is TRBV5-1, the J call TRBJ2-3; weak D call: TRBD1 (5 bases). This CDR3 spans 14 amino acids. Germline V gene lookup returns CDR1 SGHRS and CDR2 YFSETQ. V was shortened by 0 bases and J by 6 bases, with 11 bases between the two germline ends. The CDR3 DNA reads TGCGCCAGCAGCTTGGCAAAGGGGTTGGATACGCAGTATTTT. Amino acid sequence: CASSLAKGLDTQYF.

The chain employs TRBV5-6 and TRBJ2-5; D may match TRBD1 or TRBD2 (5 bases each). Trimming took 4 bases from V and 2 from J, leaving 12 bases between them. Germline CDR1 is SGHDT and CDR2 is YYEEEE. This CDR3 spans 14 amino acids. The CDR3 region has the DNA TGTGCCAGCAGCCGGGTGGGACCTCAAGAGACCCAGTACTTC. Its protein is CASSRVGPQETQYF.

The chain is built from TRBV2 and TRBJ1-4; the D is unclear. The CDR3 is made up of 14 amino acids. Germline V gene sequence: CDR1 SNHLY, CDR2 FYNNEI. Trimming removed 6 bases from V and 0 bases from J, with 8 bases in between. The CDR3 is CASRILATNEKLFF. Here the CDR3 DNA reads TGTGCCAGCAGGATACTTGCAACTAATGAAAAACTGTTTTTT.

V and J are TRBV30 and TRBJ2-3; 8 positions match TRBD1. J gave up 4 bases and V 4 bases, and 10 bases lay outside the gene matches. Germline V gene lookup returns CDR1 GTSNPN and CDR2 SVGIG (reference sequence). The CDR3 runs 15 residues. This CDR3 reads CAWTDGQGLADTQYF. DNA of the CDR3: TGTGCCTGGACCGACGGACAGGGCCTTGCAGATACGCAGTATTTT.

The V and J genes are TRBV5-6 and TRBJ2-5; tentatively, D is TRBD2 (7 bases). The CDR3 has 16 residues. V shed 3 bases and J shed 4 bases, with 19 bases lying between them. From germline, CDR1 is SGHDT and CDR2 YYEEEE. As DNA, the CDR3 is TGTGCCAGCAGCTCACTGGGGGGGCCCGGGAGAGAGACCCAGTACTTC. This codes for CASSSLGGPGRETQYF.

The CDR3 bases are TGTGCCTGGAGCCGGGAGACACAGAACACTGAAGCTTTCTTT. Its translation is CAWSRETQNTEAFF. This chain connects TRBV30 to TRBJ1-1; D remains unclear. Germline V gene lookup returns CDR1 GTSNPN and CDR2 SVGIG (reference sequence). This CDR3 spans 14 amino acids. Deletions cut 3 bases from V and 1 base from J, with 12 bases between. Based on the CDR3 plus reference TRBV30 and TRBJ1-1, the full variable domain is SQTIHQWPATLVQPVGSPLSLECTVEGTSNPNLYWYRQAAGRGLQLLFYSVGIGQISSEVPQNLSASRPQDRQFILSSKKLLLSDSGFYLCAWSRETQNTEAFFGQGTRLTVV.

The rearrangement joins TRBV5-5 to TRBJ1-5, with 7 bases lining up with TRBD1. This CDR3 contains 15 residues. V was pared by 3 bases and J by 5 bases, with 8 bases of the junction left unmatched. CDR1 is SGHKS and CDR2 is YYEKEE in the germline V gene (reference sequence). CDR3 nucleotide sequence: TGTGCCAGCAGCTATGCTACAGGGGTGCATCAGCCCCAGCATTTT. It yields the protein CASSYATGVHQPQHF.

The chain couples TRBV6-5 to TRBJ1-5; D uncertain. V lost 10 bases and J lost 5, with 15 bases in between. The CDR3 is made up of 13 amino acids. Germline assignment: CDR1 MNHEY and CDR2 SVGAGI. The CDR3 here is CATRRAEDQPQHF. The DNA of the CDR3 is TGTGCCACAAGGCGGGCAGAGGATCAGCCCCAGCATTTT.

This chain connects TRBV5-1 to TRBJ2-7; 9 bases agree with TRBD1. This CDR3 is built from 14 residues. V dropped 2 bases and J dropped 3; count of bases not matched to a gene: 3. CDR1 SGHRS and CDR2 YFSETQ come from the germline V gene. Here the CDR3 reads CASSFGTGFYEQYF. Written as DNA, the CDR3 is TGCGCCAGCAGCTTCGGGACAGGGTTCTACGAGCAGTACTTC.